This T cell receptor (beta chain) derives from a study of identical twins. TCRdb fed the 5' RACE reads into MiXCR, producing one record per CDR3 protein. This sample has 640,000 or so distinct CDR3 sequences; approximately 6% occur once, and the top ten carry 1.5% to 2%. Regarding the study as a whole: Out-of-frame beta chain sequences displayed weaker excess sharing between twins.

CDR1 and CDR2 from the germline V gene are SGHKS and YYEKEE (reference sequence). This CDR3 has 16 amino acids. V lost 6 bases and J lost 3; bases outside the gene matches: 11. Note on this clonotype: Its antigen is unknown.

The receptor comes from a man between 18 and 29 years old in good health. The sample comprised naive T cells sorted from blood. This sequence joins TRBV5-5 and TRBJ2-1, with 8 bases aligning to TRBD2. The CDR3 protein is CASTTSPGTSYNEQFF. DNA for the CDR3: TGTGCCAGCACGACATCACCCGGGACTAGCTACAATGAGCAGTTCTTC.